This T cell receptor (beta chain) was identified during a study of memory CD4+ T cells and cytomegalovirus serostatus. Original methodology: Out-of-frame sequences were removed, leaving a few million distinct TCRbeta sequences. This table comes from immunoSEQ multiplex PCR, and its TCRdb copy is limited to in-frame clones, with some not included. The DNA was the basis for D and trimming; V, J and clone size are from that table. The sample holds fewer than 50,000 clones; around three quarters are singletons and the top ten take around 5.2%. Looked up from germline, CDR1 is KGHSH and CDR2 is LQKENI. CDR3 size: 14 residues. V was cut by 3 bases and J by 6 bases, with 15 bases left in between. This clone has just one count. Its antigen remains unidentified. Single viable CD3+CD4+CD8-CD45RO+ cells were sorted as the memory CD4+ T cells. Serostatus was set by detecting CMV pp150, pp28, p38, p52 IgG. Study-wide findings and caveats: CMV serostatus prediction reached median AUC roughly 0.95, or 0.91 with US-trained model. Suggested: most of the CMV-linked TCR signature lies in CD4+ memory cells.

The chain uses TRBV18 and TRBJ2-7, with a weak D call TRBD1 (6 bases). The receptor was derived from an adult in good health and CMV-seropositive. Sequencing input: memory CD4+ T cells from blood. CDR3 nucleotide sequence: TGTGCCAGCTCACCGCTCCAGGGGATCAGCGAGCAGTACTTC. Translated: CASSPLQGISEQYF.